This TCR beta chain originates from a study of T cell repertoires in cytomegalovirus infection (dated by TCRdb to the late 2010s). Turning to the overall study: Donor HLA type was relevant to the analysis, as public TCR beta signatures indicated carriage of CMV infection together with the matching HLA type. Study-level results and caveats: In both this cohort and an independent cohort of several hundred donors, the cumulative frequency of public TCR beta family members distinguished carriers of CMV infection plus the relevant HLA type. The ex vivo response was dominated by HLA-C-restricted CMV-specific TCR beta clonotypes, which also provided the single most frequent clonotype in two of eight donors.

This clonotype was picked up many times. Its antigen is currently not known. No base qualities exist here, and no much larger clone lies one base off it. From the cysteine through the phenylalanine, the CDR3 covers 14 amino acids. CDR3 DNA only is kept here, 42 bases in frame from base 1. The germline V gene supplies CDR1 SGHTA and CDR2 FQGNSA. Germline trimming: 4 bases from V, 6 bases from J; junction bases outside gene matches: 6. TCRdb shows the sequencer as Illumina HiSeq 1500. TCRdb applied fastp at Q25 and MiXCR to the public reads, then kept only in-frame beta chains. Each CDR3 protein appears once, grouped with its most common genes and DNA. Recorded for this sample are 290,000 or so distinct CDR3 sequences; around 10% of them occurred a single time. Together, the top ten hold 2.5% of the sample.

The sequencing input was PBMCs. The source is a human donor in good health (CMV status not recorded). Some clones in this sample may be carry-over from other donors' samples. Recombination connected TRBV7-2 to TRBJ2-7; 10 bases in between match TRBD1. This receptor has the CDR3 CASSSDRGRAEQYF. The DNA sequence is given as TGTGCCAGCAGCTCCGACAGGGGGCGCGCCGAGCAGTACTTC.